The 14 T cell receptor beta chains presented below share a single source sample, sequenced in a study of radiation and T cells in renal cell carcinoma. Sequencing used immunoSEQ multiplex PCR; TCRdb keeps in-frame clones, though not all of them. Altogether roughly 150,000 clones are present, about 87% being singletons, with the ten largest covering over 10%. Time point: blood 2 weeks post-SBRT. Treatment described: 15 Gy SBRT to primary tumor, nephrectomy 4 weeks later. The starting material was blood, obtained from a patient whose treatment included radiotherapy and nephrectomy. The receptors derive from a woman aged 45-59 years with renal cell carcinoma.

The V and J genes are TRBV2 and TRBJ2-7, with D hard to call. The germline V and J ends were trimmed by 9 bases and 3 bases, with 18 bases remaining between them. Germline V lookup: CDR1 SNHLY, CDR2 FYNNEI. The CDR3 consists of 14 residues. The CDR3: CASTTTGPLYEQYF. The CDR3 nucleotides read TGTGCCAGTACAACAACTGGCCCACTCTACGAGCAGTACTTC.

The genes are TRBV19 and TRBJ1-2; a weak D match, TRBD1 (5 bases). The V and J ends lost 3 bases and 4 bases respectively, with 15 bases between them. The CDR3 has 15 residues. In germline, CDR1 is LNHDA, CDR2 SQIVND (reference sequence). This CDR3 reads CASSMGPIPLYGYTF. The CDR3 nucleotides read TGTGCCAGTAGTATGGGACCCATTCCCCTCTATGGCTACACCTTC.

This chain connects TRBV7-2 to TRBJ1-6; D possibly corresponds to TRBD1 (6 bases). Germline assignment: CDR1 SGHTA and CDR2 FQGNSA. The CDR3 covers 14 residues. Trimming took off 5 bases at V and 10 bases at J, with 15 bases between the two ends. This CDR3 is CASSRTGRGSPLHF. In nucleotides, the CDR3 is TGTGCCAGCAGCCGTACAGGGAGGGGATCACCCCTCCACTTT.

V usage is TRBV6-1 and J usage is TRBJ1-1, with 7 bases lining up with TRBD1. V gave up 6 bases and J gave up 4 bases; unmatched junction bases: 5. From germline, CDR1 is MNHNS and CDR2 SASEGT. This CDR3 contains 13 residues. The CDR3 spells CASSGQAGTEAFF. Written as DNA, the CDR3 is TGTGCCAGCAGCGGACAGGCGGGCACTGAAGCTTTCTTT.

The rearrangement links TRBV25-1 to TRBJ1-2; D gene uncertain. CDR3 length: 14 residues. The germline V gene has CDR1 MGHDK and CDR2 SYGVNS. With 2 bases removed from V and 8 bases from J, the gap between germline ends came to 15 bases. The CDR3 nucleotides are TGTGCCAGCAGTGAAATCTCCGACTCTGAGGGCTACACCTTC. Translated, it gives CASSEISDSEGYTF.

This clone was seen just once. The rearrangement joins TRBV10-3 to TRBJ2-1; 7 bases align to TRBD2. J was trimmed by 10 bases and V by 4 bases; bases with no gene match: 7. Germline CDR1 ENHRY, CDR2 SYGVKD. The CDR3 extends over 13 amino acids. The CDR3 DNA follows: TGTGCCATCAGTGGTCTAGCGGAAGACGAGCAGTTCTTC. It is translated as CAISGLAEDEQFF.

This chain connects TRBV7-2 to TRBJ1-3; TRBD1 matches 7 bases. J was trimmed by 8 bases and V by 1 base; bases with no gene match: 5. Germline V lookup: CDR1 SGHTA, CDR2 FQGNSA. The CDR3 extends over 14 amino acids. CDR3 DNA sequence: TGTGCCAGCAGCTTAGTCGGCAGGGGGGACACCATATATTTT. As protein: CASSLVGRGDTIYF. Full variable domain (missing parts from reference TRBV7-2 and TRBJ1-3): GAGVSQSPSNKVTEKGKDVELRCDPISGHTALYWYRQSLGQGLEFLIYFQGNSAPDKSGLPSDRFSAERTGGSVSTLTIQRTQQEDSAVYLCASSLVGRGDTIYFGEGSWLTVV.

The rearrangement uses TRBV11-2 and TRBJ2-7, with D possibly matching TRBD1 (5 bases). The CDR3 contains 13 residues. Germline CDR1 reads SGHAT; CDR2 reads FQNNGV. Deletions cut 6 bases from V and 1 base from J, with 10 bases between. The CDR3: CASRGAASYEQYF. The CDR3 coding sequence is TGTGCCAGCAGAGGGGCCGCTTCCTACGAGCAGTACTTC.

The genes are TRBV7-2 and TRBJ2-7, with a weak D call TRBD2 (5 bases). Trimming took 2 bases from V and 3 from J, leaving 14 bases between them. Germline V gives CDR1 SGHTA, CDR2 FQGNSA. The CDR3 length is 15 residues. CDR3 residues: CASSLFEGEGYEQYF. CDR3 nucleotide sequence: TGTGCCAGCAGCTTATTTGAGGGTGAGGGCTACGAGCAGTACTTC. The whole variable domain, filled in from reference TRBV7-2 and TRBJ2-7, reads GAGVSQSPSNKVTEKGKDVELRCDPISGHTALYWYRQSLGQGLEFLIYFQGNSAPDKSGLPSDRFSAERTGGSVSTLTIQRTQQEDSAVYLCASSLFEGEGYEQYFGPGTRLTVT.

The rearrangement links TRBV7-9 to TRBJ1-3; 7 positions match TRBD1. This CDR3 region has 15 residues. Germline CDR1 is SEHNR and CDR2 is FQNEAQ (reference sequence). The junction had 11 bases not matched to a gene; V was cut back by 4 bases and J by 8 bases. DNA of the CDR3: TGTGCCAGCAGCTCCGGACAGGACTTTGGGCACACCATATATTTT. Amino acids: CASSSGQDFGHTIYF.

The V gene is TRBV14, the J gene TRBJ1-1; no firm D call. Germline V CDR1 and CDR2: SGHDN, FVKESK. Between the trimmed V and J ends, which lost 1 base and 9 bases, there was a span of 12 bases. The CDR3 runs 13 residues. This chain's CDR3 is CASSQGNAGKAFF. The CDR3 DNA reads as TGTGCCAGCAGCCAAGGGAATGCAGGAAAAGCTTTCTTT.

The chain is built from TRBV5-4 and TRBJ2-7, with TRBD2 as a possible D gene (6 bases). The V gene's germline CDR1 is SGHNT and CDR2 YYREEE (reference sequence). This CDR3 has 14 residues. Trimming removed 6 bases from V and 4 bases from J, with 17 bases in between. The CDR3 here is CASKFGAGSYEQYF. CDR3 DNA sequence: TGTGCCAGCAAATTTGGGGCGGGGTCTTACGAGCAGTACTTC.

This sequence joins TRBV5-1 and TRBJ2-7; TRBD1 aligns across 10 bases. V lost 7 bases to trimming and J lost 2 bases; unmatched junction nucleotides: 6. This CDR3 comprises 14 residues. Germline loops: CDR1 SGHRS, CDR2 YFSETQ. CDR3 sequence (DNA): TGCGCCAGCCGAGCCGGGACAGGGGCCTACGAGCAGTACTTC. This sequence encodes CASRAGTGAYEQYF.

The chain uses TRBV29-1 and TRBJ2-3, with D possibly matching TRBD1 (5 bases). The germline gives CDR1 SQVTM, CDR2 ANQGSEA. The CDR3 is made up of 15 amino acids. The ends were cut back, 0 bases at V and 4 bases at J, with 14 bases in the middle. CDR3 loop: CSVEDRRRGADTQYF. The CDR3 coding sequence is TGCAGCGTTGAAGATCGACGAAGGGGCGCAGATACGCAGTATTTT.